The rows below give T cell receptor beta chains drawn from one sample of a study of blood T cells in healthy people across ages. From the 5' RACE reads, TCRdb called clonotypes with MiXCR, one entry per CDR3 protein. The repertoire consists of 700,000 to 800,000 distinct CDR3 sequences, with 35% to 45% occurring once and the leading ten covering less than 25%. The material sequenced was blood. The receptor set was obtained from an older woman in good health. The CDR3 runs from the conserved cysteine through the conserved F or W. The D gene is left open where the match is weak. The listing skips clone size in some rows; elsewhere it reads once, few, many or a size class.

TRBV2	NA	TRBJ1-4	NA	TGTGCCAGCAGTGGGTATGGCAGCGCAACTAATGAAAAACTGTTTTTT	CASSGYGSATNEKLFF
TRBV5-1	many	TRBJ2-7	NA	TGCGCCAGCAGCCCGGGGTTAGTAGGCGAGCAGTACTTC	CASSPGLVGEQYF
TRBV12-3/TRBV12-4	many	TRBJ2-3	TRBD2	TGTGCCAGCAGGGGGGGGGGAGATACGCAGTATTTT	CASRGGGDTQYF
TRBV29-1	many	TRBJ1-1	NA	TGCAGCGTTGAACAGGACACTGAAGCTTTCTTT	CSVEQDTEAFF
TRBV27	NA	TRBJ2-1	NA	TGTGCCAGCAGTTTAACGGGGGGCCTCTACAATGAGCAGTTCTTC	CASSLTGGLYNEQFF
TRBV20-1	few	TRBJ1-2	NA	TGCAGTGCTAGAGATGGAGGAGGCTACACCTTC	CSARDGGGYTF
TRBV6-5	NA	TRBJ1-2	NA	TGTGCCAGCAGTGTGTCAGAAACTTATGGCTACACCTTC	CASSVSETYGYTF
TRBV5-8	NA	TRBJ2-5	NA	TGTGCCAGCAGCCCCCGGGGTCTTGGTGAGACCCAGTACTTC	CASSPRGLGETQYF
TRBV10-3	few	TRBJ1-1	NA	TGTGCTATCAGTTGGGACGCAGGAAGCACTGAAGCTTTCTTT	CAISWDAGSTEAFF
TRBV12-3/TRBV12-4	few	TRBJ1-1	NA	TGTGCCAGCAGTTTGCGGGGGGGGAGGACTGAAGCTTTCTTT	CASSLRGGRTEAFF
TRBV6-6	few	TRBJ2-3	TRBD1	TGTGCCAGCAGGGGACAGGGGACAGATACGCAGTATTTT	CASRGQGTDTQYF
TRBV18	NA	TRBJ2-7	NA	TGTGCCAGCTCACCCTCAGGGTTCGGCGAGCAGTACTTC	CASSPSGFGEQYF
TRBV5-1	NA	TRBJ2-3	NA	TGCGCCAGCACCCCGCGGGGCGAGACTCCAGATACGCAGTATTTT	CASTPRGETPDTQYF
TRBV14	NA	TRBJ2-1	NA	TGTGCCAGCATCCAAGAACGGGGCTACAATGAGCAGTTCTTC	CASIQERGYNEQFF
TRBV18	few	TRBJ2-1	NA	TGTGCCAGCCCACGGGGACTCCTGAGCTCCTACAATGAGCAGTTCTTC	CASPRGLLSSYNEQFF
TRBV6-5	NA	TRBJ2-3	NA	TGTGCCAGCAGCAGACAGGGAGGGGCAGATACGCAGTATTTT	CASSRQGGADTQYF
TRBV3-1	NA	TRBJ2-3	NA	TGTGCCAGCAGCCAAGGGGTAAGACTGGGCGGCACAGATACGCAGTATTTT	CASSQGVRLGGTDTQYF
TRBV7-2	NA	TRBJ2-1	TRBD2	TGTGCCAGCAGCTTTAAAAGCGGGGGCGCCAGTGAGCAGTTCTTC	CASSFKSGGASEQFF
TRBV12-3/TRBV12-4	NA	TRBJ1-4	NA	TGTGCCAGCAGCTCTAAAAACAGGTTTACTAATGAAAAACTGTTTTTT	CASSSKNRFTNEKLFF
TRBV7-2	NA	TRBJ2-3	TRBD2	TGTGCCAGCAGCACCGGACTAGTGGATACGCAGTATTTT	CASSTGLVDTQYF
TRBV20-1	few	TRBJ2-7	NA	TGCAGTGCCCCCCGACAGGACCACCTGGGGGAGGCCCAGTACTTC	CSAPRQDHLGEAQYF
TRBV9	NA	TRBJ2-3	TRBD2	TGTGCCAGCAGTCCCGGCAGCGGGGGCCCGAGCACAGATACGCAGTATTTT	CASSPGSGGPSTDTQYF
TRBV7-3	NA	TRBJ2-7	NA	TGTGCCAGCAGCTTAACGGCGGGGAATAGCTACAATGAGCAGTACTTC	CASSLTAGNSYNEQYF
TRBV20-1	few	TRBJ2-7	NA	TGCAGTGCTTACAGTATCGACTCCTACGAGCAGTACTTC	CSAYSIDSYEQYF
TRBV29-1	many	TRBJ2-5	TRBD1	TGCAGCGTTAGGACAGGGCTTTCTGAGGAGCAGTACTTC	CSVRTGLSEEQYF
TRBV7-6	NA	TRBJ1-1	TRBD1	TGTGCCAGCAGCTTGATCTACAGGGGGCGGTGGGACACTGAAGCTTTCTTT	CASSLIYRGRWDTEAFF
TRBV4-2	NA	TRBJ2-7	TRBD1	TGTGCCAGCAGGCCGGGACAGGGATCCTACGAGCAGTACTTC	CASRPGQGSYEQYF
TRBV20-1	NA	TRBJ2-3	TRBD2	TGCAGTGCGGATCCTCTAGCGGGAGGTGTAGATACGCAGTATTTT	CSADPLAGGVDTQYF
TRBV24-1	NA	TRBJ2-7	TRBD2	TGTGCCACCAGTGACGCCGGGACTAGACACTACGAGCAGTACTTC	CATSDAGTRHYEQYF
TRBV13	NA	TRBJ2-3	NA	TGTGCCAGCAGCTTGCGGCAGACCACAGATACGCAGTATTTT	CASSLRQTTDTQYF
TRBV6-2/TRBV6-3	NA	TRBJ2-7	NA	TGTGCCAGCAGTTATGAGTCCTACGAGCAGTACTTC	CASSYESYEQYF
TRBV6-5	NA	TRBJ2-7	NA	TGTGCCAGCAGTTCTCCGGGACTGCCTCCGTACTTC	CASSSPGLPPYF
TRBV15	NA	TRBJ1-3	TRBD1	TGTGCCACCAGAAGACAGGGGCTTGGAAACACCATATATTTT	CATRRQGLGNTIYF
TRBV20-1	NA	TRBJ2-2	TRBD2	TGCAGTGCCGATACTAGCGGGACGAACACCGGGGAGCTGTTTTTT	CSADTSGTNTGELFF
TRBV4-2	few	TRBJ2-3	TRBD2	TGTGCCAGCAGCCAAGACGCTAGCGGGAGTGGTACGCAGTATTTT	CASSQDASGSGTQYF
TRBV21-1	few	TRBJ2-1	NA	TGTGCCAGCAGCTGGCGATTGGGGCAGTTCTTC	CASSWRLGQFF
TRBV4-3	NA	TRBJ2-1	TRBD2	TGCGCCAGCAGCCAATCGGGAGGCCTACAGTTCTTC	CASSQSGGLQFF
TRBV5-1	NA	TRBJ1-2	NA	TGCGCCAGCAGCTTGGGTCCAGGGCTCTATGGCTACACCTTC	CASSLGPGLYGYTF
TRBV20-1	NA	TRBJ2-3	TRBD1	TGCAGTGCTAGGGGACAGATCACAGATACGCAGTATTTT	CSARGQITDTQYF
TRBV10-3	NA	TRBJ2-7	TRBD2	TGTGCCATCAGTGAGTCAAAGGCTAGCGGGGGGCTTAAGGACGAGCAGTACTTC	CAISESKASGGLKDEQYF
TRBV7-3	NA	TRBJ1-5	NA	TGTGCCAGCAGCCGGACAGTCAATCAGCCCCAGCATTTT	CASSRTVNQPQHF
TRBV29-1	NA	TRBJ1-1	NA	TGCAGCGTTTTAGGGCCCATCCGAACTGAAGCTTTCTTT	CSVLGPIRTEAFF
TRBV9	NA	TRBJ2-6	NA	TGTGCCAGCAGCGTATTGGCTGTTGGGGCCAACGTCCTGACTTTC	CASSVLAVGANVLTF
TRBV5-1	few	TRBJ2-3	NA	TGCGCCAGCAGCATCGTTCCGGGTTTCGATAGCACAGATACGCAGTATTTT	CASSIVPGFDSTDTQYF
TRBV28	few	TRBJ2-7	TRBD2	TGTGCCAGCTTTGGGACAGGGAAAAGGACTAGCGGGGGAGGCTACGAGCAGTACTTC	CASFGTGKRTSGGGYEQYF
TRBV9	NA	TRBJ2-1	TRBD2	TGTGCCAGCAGCGTAGAACTAGCGGGAGTCAATGAGCAGTTCTTC	CASSVELAGVNEQFF
TRBV20-1	NA	TRBJ2-1	TRBD2	TGCAGTGCGGGACTAGACTACGAGACCCAGTTCTTC	CSAGLDYETQFF
TRBV3-1	NA	TRBJ2-1	TRBD2	TGTGCCAGCAGCCACCCATTTAGGGGGCTAGCGGGGGCCCCCTCGGAGCAGTTCTTC	CASSHPFRGLAGAPSEQFF
TRBV20-1	few	TRBJ2-7	NA	TGCAGTGTCGGACGGGTCTACGAGCAGTACTTC	CSVGRVYEQYF
TRBV5-1	NA	TRBJ2-7	TRBD2	TGCGCCAGCAGCACAGCGGGAGGATCCTACGAGCAGTACTTC	CASSTAGGSYEQYF
TRBV20-1	NA	TRBJ1-2	TRBD1	TGCAGTTCTTACTCCGGGACAGGGGGTTATGGCTACACCTTC	CSSYSGTGGYGYTF
TRBV5-6	few	TRBJ1-5	NA	TGTGCCAGCAGCCGGGACCGCAATCAGCCCCAGCATTTT	CASSRDRNQPQHF
TRBV7-9	NA	TRBJ2-7	NA	TGTGCCAGCAGCTTGAGTTTCTCACGGGACCTGTACTTC	CASSLSFSRDLYF
TRBV20-1	few	TRBJ2-1	NA	TGCAGTGCTAGGACACAGGGAGGTGAGCAGTTCTTC	CSARTQGGEQFF
TRBV5-1	NA	TRBJ2-7	TRBD2	TGCGCCAGCAGCTTGGGGGCGGGGGGCTCCTACAATGAGCAGTACTTC	CASSLGAGGSYNEQYF
TRBV2	NA	TRBJ2-7	NA	TGTGCCAGCAGTGATAGCAGGGAAGGCGAGCAGTACTTC	CASSDSREGEQYF
TRBV18	many	TRBJ2-7	NA	TGTGCCAGCTCACCAGCCGGGACTCACTACGAGCAGTACTTC	CASSPAGTHYEQYF